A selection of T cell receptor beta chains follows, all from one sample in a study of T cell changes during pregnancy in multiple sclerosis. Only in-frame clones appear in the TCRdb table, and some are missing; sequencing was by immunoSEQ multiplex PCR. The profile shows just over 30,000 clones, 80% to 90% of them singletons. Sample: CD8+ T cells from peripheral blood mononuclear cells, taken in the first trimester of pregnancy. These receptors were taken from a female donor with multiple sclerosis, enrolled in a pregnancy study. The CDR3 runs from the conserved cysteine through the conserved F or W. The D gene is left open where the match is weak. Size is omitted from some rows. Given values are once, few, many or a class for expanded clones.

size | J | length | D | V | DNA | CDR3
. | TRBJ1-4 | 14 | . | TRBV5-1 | TGCGCCAGCAGCCGGACAGCCTCGGATGAAAAACTGTTTTTT | CASSRTASDEKLFF
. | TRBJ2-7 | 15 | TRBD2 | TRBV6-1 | TGTGCCAGCAGTGAATTGGCTAGCGGGCGGGGAGAGCAGTACTTC | CASSELASGRGEQYF
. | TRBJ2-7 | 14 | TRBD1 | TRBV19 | TGTGCCAGTAGTGGAGGGACAGGCTATTACGAGCAGTACTTC | CASSGGTGYYEQYF
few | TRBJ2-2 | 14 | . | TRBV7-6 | TGTGCCAGCAGCTCCGATACAGGGATCGGGGAGCTGTTTTTT | CASSSDTGIGELFF
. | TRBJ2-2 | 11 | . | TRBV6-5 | TGTGCCAGCAGTTCTACCGGGGAGCTGTTTTTT | CASSSTGELFF
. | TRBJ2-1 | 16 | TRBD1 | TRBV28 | TGTGCCAGCAGCTACCCCGGGACAGGGGACTACAATGAGCAGTTCTTC | CASSYPGTGDYNEQFF
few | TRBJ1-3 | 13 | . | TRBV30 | TGTGCCTGGAGTGTAAACGTAGACAGCACCATATATTTT | CAWSVNVDSTIYF
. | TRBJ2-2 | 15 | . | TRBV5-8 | TGTGCCAGCAGCCCTGGACGGGATAACACCGGGGAGCTGTTTTTT | CASSPGRDNTGELFF
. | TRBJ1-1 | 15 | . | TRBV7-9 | TGTGCCAGCAGCCCCTCAGGGGTGGGGAACACTGAAGCTTTCTTT | CASSPSGVGNTEAFF
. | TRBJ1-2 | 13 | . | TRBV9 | TGTGCCAGCAGCGCGGGGGAAAACTATGGCTACACCTTC | CASSAGENYGYTF
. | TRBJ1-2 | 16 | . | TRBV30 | TGTGCCTGGAGCTTAACCCCTTTGGGCCACCTCTATGGCTACACCTTC | CAWSLTPLGHLYGYTF
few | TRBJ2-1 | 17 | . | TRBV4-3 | TGCGCCAGCAGCCAAGAAAAGTCGGCTAGCGAGGTCGATGAGCAGTTCTTC | CASSQEKSASEVDEQFF
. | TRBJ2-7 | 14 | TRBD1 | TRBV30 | TGTGCCTGGAGTGTCGGGACAGGGTCGTCCGAGCAGTACTTC | CAWSVGTGSSEQYF
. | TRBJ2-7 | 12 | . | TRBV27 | TGTGCCAGCTGGGACACGCCTTACGAGCAGTACTTC | CASWDTPYEQYF
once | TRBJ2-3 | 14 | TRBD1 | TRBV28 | TGTGCCAGCAGTCAGAGGGACAGTTCAGATACGCAGTATTTT | CASSQRDSSDTQYF
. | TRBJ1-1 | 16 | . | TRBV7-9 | TGTGCCAGCAGCCCTCCCCGGGGGGCAGCCGACACTGAAGCTTTCTTT | CASSPPRGAADTEAFF
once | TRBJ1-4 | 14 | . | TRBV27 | TGTGCCAGCAGACCACAGGGCTATATCGAAAAACTGTTTTTT | CASRPQGYIEKLFF
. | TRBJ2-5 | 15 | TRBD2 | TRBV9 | TGTGCCAGCAGCGTAGGGTCGGGGGGCCAAGAGACCCAGTACTTC | CASSVGSGGQETQYF
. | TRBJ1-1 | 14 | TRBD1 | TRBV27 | TGTGCCAGCACTTTGACAGGGGAGGACACTGAAGCTTTCTTT | CASTLTGEDTEAFF
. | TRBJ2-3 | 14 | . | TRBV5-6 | TGTGCCAGCAGCTTGGGGAGTACCTCAGATACGCAGTATTTT | CASSLGSTSDTQYF
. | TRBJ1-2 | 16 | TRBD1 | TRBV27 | TGTGCCAGCAGTTTATCCGACAGGGGTGACAACTATGGCTACACCTTC | CASSLSDRGDNYGYTF
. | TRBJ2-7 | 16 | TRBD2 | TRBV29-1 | TGCAGCGTTGCCGGGACTAGCGGGAGGATCACCTACGAGCAGTACTTC | CSVAGTSGRITYEQYF
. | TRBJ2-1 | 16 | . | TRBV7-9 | TGTGCCAGCAGCCTAGCCCCCCTAGCGCCTTACAATGAGCAGTTCTTC | CASSLAPLAPYNEQFF
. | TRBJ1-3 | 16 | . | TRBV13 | TGTGCCAGCAGCTTAGGACTACAGGGATCTGGAAACACCATATATTTT | CASSLGLQGSGNTIYF
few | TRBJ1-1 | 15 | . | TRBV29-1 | TGCAGCGTTGGGGTAGGGGGGGACGGGAACACTGAAGCTTTCTTT | CSVGVGGDGNTEAFF
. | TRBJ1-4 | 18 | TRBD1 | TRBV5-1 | TGCGCCAGCGGCTTGGATCAGGGAAGGGGGCCAACTAATGAAAAACTGTTTTTT | CASGLDQGRGPTNEKLFF
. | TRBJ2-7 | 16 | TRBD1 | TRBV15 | TGTGCCACCAGCCCCGTTGAGACAGGGGCTCTTGGTGAGCAGTACTTC | CATSPVETGALGEQYF
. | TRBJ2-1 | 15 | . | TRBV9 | TGTGCCAGCAGCGCAGGCCAGTCCTCCTACAATGAGCAGTTCTTC | CASSAGQSSYNEQFF
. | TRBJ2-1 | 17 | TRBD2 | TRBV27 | TGTGCCAGCAGTCAACCGACTAGCGGGAGTGTCCACAATGAGCAGTTCTTC | CASSQPTSGSVHNEQFF
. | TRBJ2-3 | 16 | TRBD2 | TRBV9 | TGTGCCAGCAGCCCCTGGACTAGCGAAAGCACAGATACGCAGTATTTT | CASSPWTSESTDTQYF
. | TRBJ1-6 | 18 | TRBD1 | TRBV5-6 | TGTGCCAGCAGCTCACTTGGACAGGGGGGAGCCTATAATTCACCCCTCCACTTT | CASSSLGQGGAYNSPLHF
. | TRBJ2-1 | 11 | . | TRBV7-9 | TGTGCCAGCAGCTTAGGTATGGAGCAGTTCTTC | CASSLGMEQFF
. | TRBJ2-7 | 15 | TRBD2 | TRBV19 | TGTGCCAGTAGTATTTACGGGGGGGCCTCCTACGAGCAGTACTTC | CASSIYGGASYEQYF
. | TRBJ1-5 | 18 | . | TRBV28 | TGTGCCAGCAGTTTGATCAGGGGAGAGGGGTATAGCAATCAGCCCCAGCATTTT | CASSLIRGEGYSNQPQHF
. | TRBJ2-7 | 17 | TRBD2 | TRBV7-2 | TGTGCCAGCAGCGAGGGACTAGCGGGGGATTTGGAGTACGAGCAGTACTTC | CASSEGLAGDLEYEQYF
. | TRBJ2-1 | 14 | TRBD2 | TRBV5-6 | TGTGCCAGCAGCCCTGGAGGACTAGTGGGTGAGCAGTTCTTC | CASSPGGLVGEQFF
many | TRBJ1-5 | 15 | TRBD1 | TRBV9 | TGTGCCAGCAGCGTCGGAGGGGGCGCGGGTCAGCCCCAGCATTTT | CASSVGGGAGQPQHF
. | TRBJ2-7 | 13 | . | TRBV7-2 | TGTGCCAGCAGCTGGAGTAAGGAGTACGAGCAGTACTTC | CASSWSKEYEQYF
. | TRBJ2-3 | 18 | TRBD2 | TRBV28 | TGTGCCAGCAGTTCCCCCTTATATACCCTAGCGGGAACAGATACGCAGTATTTT | CASSSPLYTLAGTDTQYF
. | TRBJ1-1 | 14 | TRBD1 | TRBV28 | TGTGCCAGCAGTTTATGGAGGGGGACAGAGGAAGCTTTCTTT | CASSLWRGTEEAFF
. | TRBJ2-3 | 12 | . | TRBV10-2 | TGCGCCAGCAGTGATAATCCGGATACGCAGTATTTT | CASSDNPDTQYF
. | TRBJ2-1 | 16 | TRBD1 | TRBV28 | TGTGCCAGCAGTCAACCGGGACAGGTGAAGAACAATGAGCAGTTCTTC | CASSQPGQVKNNEQFF
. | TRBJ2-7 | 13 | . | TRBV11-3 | TGTGCCAGCAGCCCCCCCGGGTCCTACGAGCAGTACTTC | CASSPPGSYEQYF
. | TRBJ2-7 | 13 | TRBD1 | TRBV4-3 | TGCGCCAGCAGCCCAGGGGGCTATTACGAGCAGTACTTC | CASSPGGYYEQYF
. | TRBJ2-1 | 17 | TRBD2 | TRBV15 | TGTGCCACCAGCAGAGACGGACTAGCGGGGGTGGTGAATGAGCAGTTCTTC | CATSRDGLAGVVNEQFF
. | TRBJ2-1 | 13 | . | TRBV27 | TGTGCCAGCAGCGACGACGGAGGTGGTGAGCAGTTCTTC | CASSDDGGGEQFF
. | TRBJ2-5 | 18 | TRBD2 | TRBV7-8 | TGTGCCAGCAGCACCGGCTGGGCGCGGGAGGGCCTCAAAGAGACCCAGTACTTC | CASSTGWAREGLKETQYF
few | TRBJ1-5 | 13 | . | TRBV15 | TGTGCCACCAGCAGAAAAGGGGATCAGCCCCAGCATTTT | CATSRKGDQPQHF
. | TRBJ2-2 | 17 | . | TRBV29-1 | TGCAGCGTTGAAGATACTTCGGAGAGGGTGGCCACCGGGGAGCTGTTTTTT | CSVEDTSERVATGELFF
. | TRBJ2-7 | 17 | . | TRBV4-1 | TGCGCCAGCAGCCAAGGAGCCGAAACACAGGACCTCTACGAGCAGTACTTC | CASSQGAETQDLYEQYF
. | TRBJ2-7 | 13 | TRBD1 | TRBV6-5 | TGTGCCAGCAGTGTGGGACAGGTCTACGAGCAGTACTTC | CASSVGQVYEQYF
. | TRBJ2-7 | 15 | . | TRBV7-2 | TGTGCCAGCAGCTTAGATCCTATGGGCGCTTACGAGCAGTACTTC | CASSLDPMGAYEQYF